The 18 T cell receptor beta chains listed next were all sequenced from one sample in a study of T cells in localized non-small cell lung cancer. Data came from immunoSEQ multiplex PCR; TCRdb stores just in-frame clones and leaves some out. The sample holds roughly 2,700 clones; roughly 30% are singletons and the top ten take less than 20%. The source was lung tumor tissue, collected before any cancer treatment. These receptors were taken from a female donor at least 60 years old with stage II squamous cell lung carcinoma.

The chain combines TRBV6-8 with TRBJ1-2; D is perhaps TRBD1 (5 bases). Per germline, CDR1 MNHGY and CDR2 SAAAGT. CDR3 length equals 13 residues. V shed 2 bases and J shed 3 bases, with 7 bases lying between them. In DNA, the CDR3 is TGTGCCAGCAGTTACGGGGGATACTATGGCTACACCTTC. This sequence encodes CASSYGGYYGYTF.

The chain is built from TRBV19 and TRBJ2-2, with D perhaps TRBD1 (6 bases). The germline CDR1 and CDR2 sequences are LNHDA and SQIVND (reference sequence). The CDR3 loop spans 14 amino acids. Trimming took off 3 bases at V and 6 bases at J, with 11 bases between the two ends. The CDR3 nucleotides read TGTGCCAGTAGTATTAAAAAGGGGGCCGGGGAGCTGTTTTTT. Residues: CASSIKKGAGELFF.

The chain couples TRBV6-8 to TRBJ2-2, with 11 bases identical to TRBD1. J gave up 4 bases and V 8 bases, and 6 bases lay outside the gene matches. Germline CDR1 MNHGY, CDR2 SAAAGT. This CDR3 contains 15 residues. The CDR3 region is CASLGQGAGTGELFF. The CDR3 DNA follows: TGTGCCAGCCTCGGACAGGGGGCAGGCACCGGGGAGCTGTTTTTT.

The chain employs TRBV10-1 and TRBJ1-3; no clear D. CDR3 length equals 13 residues. V was trimmed by 4 bases and J by 0 bases, leaving 4 bases between them. CDR1 is WNHNN, CDR2 SYGVQD, per germline (reference sequence). Here the CDR3 reads CASSASSGNTIYF. The CDR3 nucleotides read TGCGCCAGCAGTGCTAGCTCTGGAAACACCATATATTTT.

This chain links TRBV18 with TRBJ1-4, with D unresolved. CDR1 is KGHSH and CDR2 is LQKENI in the germline V gene. CDR3 size: 14 residues. The V gene lost 3 bases and the J gene lost 0 bases, with 5 bases spanning the gap. The CDR3 DNA reads TGTGCCAGCTCACCCTCGCCAACTAATGAAAAACTGTTTTTT. Translation gives CASSPSPTNEKLFF.

There are a few counts of this clone. The gene calls are TRBV2 and TRBJ1-2, with D possibly matching TRBD1 (6 bases). This CDR3 spans 16 amino acids. V dropped 6 bases and J dropped 6 bases, with 23 bases sitting between them. Germline lookup yields CDR1 SNHLY and CDR2 FYNNEI. CDR3 region: CASSPEWVGGADGYTF. The CDR3 DNA follows: TGTGCCAGCAGCCCGGAGTGGGTCGGGGGGGCTGATGGCTACACCTTC. Drawing the rest from reference TRBV2 and TRBJ1-2, the complete variable domain is EPEVTQTPSHQVTQMGQEVILRCVPISNHLYFYWYRQILGQKVEFLVSFYNNEISEKSEIFDDQFSVERPDGSNFTLKIRSTKLEDSAMYFCASSPEWVGGADGYTFGSGTRLTVV.

This chain uses TRBV6-8 with TRBJ1-3; D not certain. This CDR3 region has 15 residues. V was cut by 5 bases and J by 1 base, with 12 bases left in between. Germline CDR1 and CDR2: MNHGY and SAAAGT. CDR3 coding DNA: TGTGCCAGCAGTGATAAAAGGGCTTCTGGAAACACCATATATTTT. Its protein product is CASSDKRASGNTIYF.

This chain joins TRBV28 and TRBJ2-3; TRBD1 matches at 7 bases. The trim removed 5 bases at V and 0 bases at J, leaving 5 bases unmatched. Germline V lookup: CDR1 MDHEN, CDR2 SYDVKM. This CDR3 has 15 amino acids. The CDR3 nucleotides read TGTGCCAGCAGTCCACAGGGGCTTAGCACAGATACGCAGTATTTT. This gives the protein CASSPQGLSTDTQYF. Full variable domain (remainder filled in from reference TRBV28 and TRBJ2-3): DVKVTQSSRYLVKRTGEKVFLECVQDMDHENMFWYRQDPGLGLRLIYFSYDVKMKEKGDIPEGYSVSREKKERFSLILESASTNQTSMYLCASSPQGLSTDTQYFGPGTRLTVL.

This clone is medium-sized (0.01 to 0.1%) by share. The rearrangement uses TRBV6-8 and TRBJ2-5, with TRBD1 matching over 8 bases. The CDR3 is 15 amino acids. CDR1 and CDR2 (germline): MNHGY, SAAAGT. V lost 0 bases, J lost 2 bases, and 2 bases stayed unmatched. This CDR3 reads CASSYSGTGQETQYF. CDR3 sequence (DNA): TGTGCCAGCAGTTACTCAGGGACAGGACAAGAGACCCAGTACTTC.

This clone was seen only a few times. The rearrangement links TRBV6-7 to TRBJ1-4, with D tentatively TRBD1 (5 bases). TRBV6-7 is an open reading frame whose function is uncertain. The CDR3 is 15 amino acids. Trimming cost V 6 bases and J 5 bases, with 16 bases left between them. The CDR3 DNA sequence: TGTGCCAGCAGAACGGGGACGGCCGGAAATGAAAAACTGTTTTTT. It is translated as CASRTGTAGNEKLFF.

The chain couples TRBV18 to TRBJ1-1, with unresolved D. The CDR3 sequence is 16 residues long. Trimming shortened V by 3 bases and J by 1 base, and 15 bases separated the two germline ends. CDR1 is KGHSH and CDR2 is LQKENI in the germline V gene. The CDR3 region is CASSPLSRPTNTEAFF. CDR3 DNA: TGTGCCAGCTCACCGTTGTCCAGGCCGACGAACACTGAAGCTTTCTTT.

Only a few counts were recorded for this clone. The chain is built from TRBV11-3 and TRBJ2-5, with 10 bases that match TRBD1. From germline, CDR1 is SGHNT and CDR2 YENEEA. The V and J ends lost 5 bases and 4 bases, in that order; junction bases with no gene match: 7. The CDR3 is 15 residues long. The DNA of the CDR3 is TGTGCCAGCAGCCTCGACAGGGGGCAAAGAGAGACCCAGTACTTC. Protein: CASSLDRGQRETQYF.

This clone was counted between two and nine times. This rearrangement joins TRBV7-5 to TRBJ2-2; the D segment call TRBD2 is taken from the table without a DNA check. TRBV7-5 is marked as a pseudogene. The CDR3 contains 15 residues. CDR3 DNA: TGTGCCAGCAGCTTGGAGGCGGGGAACACCGGGGAGCTGTTTTTT. It is translated as CASSLEAGNTGELFF.

V usage is TRBV18 and J usage is TRBJ1-1; 7 nucleotides agree with TRBD1. J lost 2 bases, V lost 3 bases, and 6 bases had no gene match. CDR3 length: 15 residues. Germline V gene sequence: CDR1 KGHSH, CDR2 LQKENI. The CDR3 sequence is CASSPWTGGNTEAFF. DNA of the CDR3: TGTGCCAGCTCACCGTGGACAGGTGGAAACACTGAAGCTTTCTTT.

This chain connects TRBV19 to TRBJ2-4; D unresolved. The CDR3 runs to 15 residues. V was clipped by 4 bases and J by 1 base, with 11 bases between them. Germline assignment: CDR1 LNHDA and CDR2 SQIVND (reference sequence). The CDR3 region is CASSTRQVAKNIQYF. In DNA form, the CDR3 reads TGTGCCAGTAGTACGAGGCAAGTCGCCAAAAACATTCAGTACTTC.

The DNA for the CDR3 is TGTGCCAGCACAGCGGGGAGTCAGCCCCAGCATTTT. Protein sequence: CASTAGSQPQHF. The chain combines TRBV28 with TRBJ1-5; D unclear. V lost 7 bases and J 6 bases, leaving 10 bases between the germline ends. Per the germline V gene, CDR1 is MDHEN and CDR2 is SYDVKM. The CDR3 runs to 12 residues.

This clone occurred a few times. The chain is built from TRBV11-3 and TRBJ1-1, with D possibly matching TRBD1 (5 bases). CDR3 length: 17 residues. Germline CDR1 and CDR2: SGHNT and YENEEA. Trimming shortened V by 2 bases and J by 1 base, and 17 bases separated the two germline ends. CDR3 residues: CASSLRGRAGENTEAFF. DNA for the CDR3: TGTGCCAGCAGCTTACGGGGAAGGGCGGGGGAGAACACTGAAGCTTTCTTT.

This clone has only a few counts. The V call is TRBV6-8, the J call TRBJ1-2, with TRBD1 as a possible D gene (6 bases). Germline lookup yields CDR1 MNHGY and CDR2 SAAAGT. The CDR3 runs 16 residues. Between the trimmed V and J ends, which lost 1 base and 6 bases, there was a span of 18 bases. The DNA for the CDR3 is TGTGCCAGCAGTTACTTATTGGGGGGGCGGAACGATGGCTACACCTTC. Protein: CASSYLLGGRNDGYTF.